This T cell receptor (beta chain) was sequenced during a study of T cells in Graves' hyperthyroidism and ophthalmopathy. The study, taken as a whole, reports: Using 13 V-J features, a model discriminated ophthalmopathy from stable hyperthyroidism.

If no ophthalmopathy progression occurred within 18 months, Graves' hyperthyroidism was stable. Newly diagnosed patients aged 18 to 65 had hyperthyroidism of under 2 months' duration. The CDR3 runs 17 residues. The germline CDR1 and CDR2 sequences are SGHTA and FQGNSA. V was cut by 6 bases and J by 3 bases, with 20 bases left in between. This clonotype occurred many times. As yet, its antigen is unknown. Template material for amplifying TCR beta CDR3 regions consisted of RNA transcripts. Carried out on the TCR CDR3, a first-round RT-PCR used the HTBI primer set. In TCRdb, the multiplex PCR reads were re-called with MiXCR into one record per CDR3 protein. The data show approximately 630,000 distinct CDR3 sequences, with 15% to 20% seen just once and less than 4.5% held by the top ten.

The sequenced material came from blood. The chain links TRBV7-2 to TRBJ2-2; possibly TRBD1 or TRBD2 for D (5 bases each). The sequence derives from a woman aged 25 to 39 with Graves' hyperthyroidism. For the CDR3, the DNA is TGTGCCAGCAGTACACGGGGCAAGACTCCTCACACCGGGGAGCTGTTTTTT. Its translation: CASSTRGKTPHTGELFF.